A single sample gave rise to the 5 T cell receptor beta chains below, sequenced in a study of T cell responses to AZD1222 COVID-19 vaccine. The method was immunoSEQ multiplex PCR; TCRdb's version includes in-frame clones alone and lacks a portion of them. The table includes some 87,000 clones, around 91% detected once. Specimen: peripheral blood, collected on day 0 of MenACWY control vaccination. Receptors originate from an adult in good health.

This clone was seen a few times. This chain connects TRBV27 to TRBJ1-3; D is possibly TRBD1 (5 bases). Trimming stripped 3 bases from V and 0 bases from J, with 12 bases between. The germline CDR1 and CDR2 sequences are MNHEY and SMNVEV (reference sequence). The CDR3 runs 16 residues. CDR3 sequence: CASSFGGLGSGNTIYF. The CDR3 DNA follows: TGTGCCAGCAGTTTTGGGGGACTTGGCTCTGGAAACACCATATATTTT.

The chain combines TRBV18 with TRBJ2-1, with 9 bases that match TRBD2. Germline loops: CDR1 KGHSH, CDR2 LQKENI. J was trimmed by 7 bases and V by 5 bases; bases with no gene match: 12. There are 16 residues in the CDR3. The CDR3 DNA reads TGTGCCAGCTCATTGTCTAGCGGGAATTTGGTAAATGAGCAGTTCTTC. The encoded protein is CASSLSSGNLVNEQFF.

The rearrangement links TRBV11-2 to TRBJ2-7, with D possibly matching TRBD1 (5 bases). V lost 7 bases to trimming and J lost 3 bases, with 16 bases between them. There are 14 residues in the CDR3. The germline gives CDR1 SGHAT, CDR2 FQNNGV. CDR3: CASTPESGIYEQYF. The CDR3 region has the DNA TGTGCCAGCACCCCCGAGTCAGGGATCTACGAGCAGTACTTC.

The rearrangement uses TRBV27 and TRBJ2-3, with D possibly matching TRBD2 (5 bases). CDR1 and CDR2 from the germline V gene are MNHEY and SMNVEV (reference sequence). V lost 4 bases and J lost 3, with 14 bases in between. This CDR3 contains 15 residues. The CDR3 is CASSSGVVRTDTQYF. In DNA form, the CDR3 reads TGTGCCAGCAGTTCCGGGGTTGTAAGGACAGATACGCAGTATTTT.

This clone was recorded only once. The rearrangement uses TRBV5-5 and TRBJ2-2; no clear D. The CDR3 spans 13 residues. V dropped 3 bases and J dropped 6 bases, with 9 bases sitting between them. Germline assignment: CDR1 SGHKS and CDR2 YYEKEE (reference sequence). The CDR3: CASSSNLAGELFF. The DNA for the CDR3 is TGTGCCAGCAGCTCTAATCTAGCCGGGGAGCTGTTTTTT.